The source of this T cell receptor beta chain is a study of shared clonotypes between healthy human individuals. General study findings and limits: On the whole, naive subsets had larger estimated richness than memory subsets had. All-four-donor shared clonotypes had higher generation probabilities than non-shared clonotypes did.

This CDR3 spans 14 amino acids. Germline V gene sequence: CDR1 SGHAT, CDR2 FQNNGV. V was pared by 4 bases and J by 1 base, with 7 bases between. Replicate PCRs run on sorted subsets employed approximately 0.2 ug DNA, 30,000 to 35,000 T cell genomes. In the original workflow: Quality scores were absent from the junction-only immunoSEQ sequences, so filtering differed. Assay used: immunoSEQ multiplex PCR; TCRdb lists only in-frame clones, some missing. V, J and clone size reflect that table, while D and trimming were determined from the DNA. This table has about 2.4 million clones, over 85% appearing once. With regard to this clone: Its antigen is undetermined.

This receptor was identified in a man between 18 and 35 years old in good health. Some clones in this sample may be carry-over from other donors' samples. The sequencing sample was made of naive CD4+ T cells from PBMCs. Subset here: CD45RA+ positively selected. V usage is TRBV11-2 and J usage is TRBJ2-2; D ambiguous. For the CDR3, the DNA is TGTGCCAGCAGCTCTCCTTGGAACACCGGGGAGCTGTTTTTT. Residues: CASSSPWNTGELFF.